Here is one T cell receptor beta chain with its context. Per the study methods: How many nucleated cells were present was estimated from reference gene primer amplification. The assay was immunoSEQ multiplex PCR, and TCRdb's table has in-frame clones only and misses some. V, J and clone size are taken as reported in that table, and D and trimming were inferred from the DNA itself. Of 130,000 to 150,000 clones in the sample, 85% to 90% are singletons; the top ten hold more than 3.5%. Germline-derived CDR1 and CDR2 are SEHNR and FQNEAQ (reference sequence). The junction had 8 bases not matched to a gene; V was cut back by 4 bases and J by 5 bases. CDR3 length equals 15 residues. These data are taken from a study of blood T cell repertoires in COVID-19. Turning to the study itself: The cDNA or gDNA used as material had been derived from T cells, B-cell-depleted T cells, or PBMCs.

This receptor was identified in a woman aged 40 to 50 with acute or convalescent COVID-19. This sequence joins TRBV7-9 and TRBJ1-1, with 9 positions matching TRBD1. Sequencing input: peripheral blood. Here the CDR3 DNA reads TGTGCCAGCAGCTCTCCCCGGGACAGGGAAACTGAAGCTTTCTTT. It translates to CASSSPRDRETEAFF.